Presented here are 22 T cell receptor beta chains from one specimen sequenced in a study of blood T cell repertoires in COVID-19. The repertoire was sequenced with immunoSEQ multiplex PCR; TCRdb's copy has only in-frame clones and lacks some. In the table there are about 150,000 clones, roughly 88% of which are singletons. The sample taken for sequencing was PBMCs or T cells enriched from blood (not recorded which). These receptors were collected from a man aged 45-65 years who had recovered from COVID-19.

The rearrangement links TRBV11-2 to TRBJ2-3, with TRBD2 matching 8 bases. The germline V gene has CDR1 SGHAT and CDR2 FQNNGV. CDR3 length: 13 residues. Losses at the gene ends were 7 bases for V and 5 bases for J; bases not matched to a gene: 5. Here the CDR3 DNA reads TGTGCCAGCATAGGTCTAGCGGGAGATACGCAGTATTTT. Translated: CASIGLAGDTQYF.

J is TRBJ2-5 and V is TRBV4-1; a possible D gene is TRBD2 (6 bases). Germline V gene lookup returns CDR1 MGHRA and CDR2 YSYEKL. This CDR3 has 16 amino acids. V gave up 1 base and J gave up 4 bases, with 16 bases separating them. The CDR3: CASSQGEWEVVETQYF. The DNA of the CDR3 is TGCGCCAGCAGCCAAGGCGAATGGGAGGTGGTAGAGACCCAGTACTTC.

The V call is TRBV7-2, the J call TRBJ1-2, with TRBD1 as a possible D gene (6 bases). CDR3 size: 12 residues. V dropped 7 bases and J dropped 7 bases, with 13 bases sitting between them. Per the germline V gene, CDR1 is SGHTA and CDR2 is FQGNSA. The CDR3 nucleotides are TGTGCCAGCACCAACAGGGTGTTTGGCTACACCTTC. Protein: CASTNRVFGYTF. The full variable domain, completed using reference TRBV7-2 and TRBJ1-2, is GAGVSQSPSNKVTEKGKDVELRCDPISGHTALYWYRQSLGQGLEFLIYFQGNSAPDKSGLPSDRFSAERTGGSVSTLTIQRTQQEDSAVYLCASTNRVFGYTFGSGTRLTVV.

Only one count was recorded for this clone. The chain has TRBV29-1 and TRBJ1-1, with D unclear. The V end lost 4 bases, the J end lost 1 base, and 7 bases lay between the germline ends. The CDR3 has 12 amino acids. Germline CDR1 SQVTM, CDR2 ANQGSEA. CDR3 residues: CSVVFGNTEAFF. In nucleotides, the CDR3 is TGCAGCGTTGTTTTCGGGAACACTGAAGCTTTCTTT.

The CDR3 nucleotides read TGTGCCAGCAGGCAGGGGGCGAGTGAAAAACTGTTTTTT. This sequence encodes CASRQGASEKLFF. The rearrangement uses TRBV12-3 or TRBV12-4 and TRBJ1-4; 8 nucleotides agree with TRBD1. V lost 6 bases to trimming and J lost 7 bases; unmatched junction nucleotides: 4. The CDR3 consists of 13 residues.

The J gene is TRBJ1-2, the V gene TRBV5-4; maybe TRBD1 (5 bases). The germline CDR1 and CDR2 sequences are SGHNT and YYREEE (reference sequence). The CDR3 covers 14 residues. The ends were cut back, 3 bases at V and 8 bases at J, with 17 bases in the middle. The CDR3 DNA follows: TGTGCCAGCAGCTCGGGCAGGGAAGGGCACGGCTACACCTTC. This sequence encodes CASSSGREGHGYTF.

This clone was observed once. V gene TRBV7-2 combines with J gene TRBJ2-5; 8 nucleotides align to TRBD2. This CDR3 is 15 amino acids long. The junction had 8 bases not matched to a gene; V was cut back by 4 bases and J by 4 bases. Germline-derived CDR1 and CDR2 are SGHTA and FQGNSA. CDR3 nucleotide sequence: TGTGCCAGCAGCTCCGCCGGGGGGGCTGCAGAGACCCAGTACTTC. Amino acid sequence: CASSSAGGAAETQYF.

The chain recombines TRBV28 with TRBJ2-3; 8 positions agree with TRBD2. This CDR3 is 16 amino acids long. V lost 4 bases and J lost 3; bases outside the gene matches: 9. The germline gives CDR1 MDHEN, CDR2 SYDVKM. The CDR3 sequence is CASSSPRAGGTDTQYF. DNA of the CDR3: TGTGCCAGCAGTTCTCCTCGCGCGGGGGGTACAGATACGCAGTATTTT. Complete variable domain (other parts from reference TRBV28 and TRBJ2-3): DVKVTQSSRYLVKRTGEKVFLECVQDMDHENMFWYRQDPGLGLRLIYFSYDVKMKEKGDIPEGYSVSREKKERFSLILESASTNQTSMYLCASSSPRAGGTDTQYFGPGTRLTVL.

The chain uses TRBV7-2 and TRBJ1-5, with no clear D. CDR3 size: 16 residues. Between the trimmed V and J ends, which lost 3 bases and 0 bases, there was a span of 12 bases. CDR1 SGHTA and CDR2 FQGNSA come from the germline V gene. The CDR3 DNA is TGTGCCAGCAGCTTGCGGACGGGGAATAGCAATCAGCCCCAGCATTTT. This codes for CASSLRTGNSNQPQHF.

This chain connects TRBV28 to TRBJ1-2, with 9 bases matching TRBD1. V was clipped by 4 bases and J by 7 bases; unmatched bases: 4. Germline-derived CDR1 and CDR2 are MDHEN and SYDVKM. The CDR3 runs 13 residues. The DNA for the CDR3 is TGTGCCAGCAGTTCTGGACAGGGGTCTGGCTACACCTTC. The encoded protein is CASSSGQGSGYTF.

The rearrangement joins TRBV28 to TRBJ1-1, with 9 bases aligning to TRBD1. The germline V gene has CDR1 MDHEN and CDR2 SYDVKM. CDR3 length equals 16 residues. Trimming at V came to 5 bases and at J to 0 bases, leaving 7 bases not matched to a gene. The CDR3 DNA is TGTGCCAGCAGTGAACCTTGGACAGGGGTGAACACTGAAGCTTTCTTT. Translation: CASSEPWTGVNTEAFF.

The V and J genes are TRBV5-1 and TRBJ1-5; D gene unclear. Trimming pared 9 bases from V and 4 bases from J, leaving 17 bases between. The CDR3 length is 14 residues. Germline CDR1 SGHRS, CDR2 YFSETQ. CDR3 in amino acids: CAIPLAGTNQPQHF. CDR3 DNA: TGCGCCATCCCACTTGCGGGCACGAATCAGCCCCAGCATTTT. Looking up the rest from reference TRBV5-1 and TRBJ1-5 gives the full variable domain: KAGVTQTPRYLIKTRGQQVTLSCSPISGHRSVSWYQQTPGQGLQFLFEYFSETQRNKGNFPGRFSGRQFSNSRSEMNVSTLELGDSALYLCAIPLAGTNQPQHFGDGTRLSIL.

The CDR3 protein is CASSVDRSYGYTF. The CDR3 region has the DNA TGTGCCAGCAGTGTAGACAGATCCTATGGCTACACCTTC. This chain uses TRBV2 with TRBJ1-2; TRBD1 might be the D (5 bases). The CDR3 consists of 13 residues. Germline CDR1 is SNHLY and CDR2 is FYNNEI. V lost 4 bases and J 4 bases, leaving 10 bases between the germline ends.

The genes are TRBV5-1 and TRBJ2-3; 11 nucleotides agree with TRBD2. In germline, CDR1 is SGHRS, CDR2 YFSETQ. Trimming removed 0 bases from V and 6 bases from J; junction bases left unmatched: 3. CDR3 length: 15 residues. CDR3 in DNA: TGCGCCAGCAGCTTGGTACTAGCGGGAGCCGATACGCAGTATTTT. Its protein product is CASSLVLAGADTQYF.

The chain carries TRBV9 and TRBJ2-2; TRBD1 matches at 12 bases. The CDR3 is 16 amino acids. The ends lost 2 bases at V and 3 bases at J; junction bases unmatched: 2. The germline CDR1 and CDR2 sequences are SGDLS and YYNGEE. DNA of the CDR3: TGTGCCAGCAGCGTCGGGACAGGGGGCGACACCGGGGAGCTGTTTTTT. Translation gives CASSVGTGGDTGELFF.

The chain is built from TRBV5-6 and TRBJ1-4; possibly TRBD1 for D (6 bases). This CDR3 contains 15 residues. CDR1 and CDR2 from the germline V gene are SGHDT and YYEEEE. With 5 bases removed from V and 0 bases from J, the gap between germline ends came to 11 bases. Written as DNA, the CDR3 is TGTGCCAGCAGACTGACAGGATCAACTAATGAAAAACTGTTTTTT. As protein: CASRLTGSTNEKLFF.

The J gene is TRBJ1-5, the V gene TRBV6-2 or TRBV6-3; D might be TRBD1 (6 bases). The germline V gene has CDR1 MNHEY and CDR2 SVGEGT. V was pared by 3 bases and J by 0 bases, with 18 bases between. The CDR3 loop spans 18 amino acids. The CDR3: CASSYGPMDSHSNQPQHF. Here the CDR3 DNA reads TGTGCCAGCAGTTATGGTCCAATGGACAGTCATAGCAATCAGCCCCAGCATTTT.

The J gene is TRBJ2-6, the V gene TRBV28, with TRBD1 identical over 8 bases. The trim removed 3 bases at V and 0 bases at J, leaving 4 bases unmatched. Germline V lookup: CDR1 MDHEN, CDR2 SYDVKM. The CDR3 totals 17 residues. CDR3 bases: TGTGCCAGCAGTTTGGCTACAGGGGGCTCTGGGGCCAACGTCCTGACTTTC. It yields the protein CASSLATGGSGANVLTF.

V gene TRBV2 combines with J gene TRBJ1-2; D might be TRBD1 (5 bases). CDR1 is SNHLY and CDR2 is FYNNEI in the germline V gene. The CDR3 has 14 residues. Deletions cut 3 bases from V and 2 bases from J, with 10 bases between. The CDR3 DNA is TGTGCCAGCAGTGAGTATCCAGGGAACTATGGCTACACCTTC. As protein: CASSEYPGNYGYTF.

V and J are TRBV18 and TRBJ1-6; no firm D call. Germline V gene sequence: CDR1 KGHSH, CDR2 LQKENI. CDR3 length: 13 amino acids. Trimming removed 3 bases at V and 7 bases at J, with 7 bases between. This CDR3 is CASSPTTNSPLHF. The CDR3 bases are TGTGCCAGCTCACCGACAACAAATTCACCCCTCCACTTT.

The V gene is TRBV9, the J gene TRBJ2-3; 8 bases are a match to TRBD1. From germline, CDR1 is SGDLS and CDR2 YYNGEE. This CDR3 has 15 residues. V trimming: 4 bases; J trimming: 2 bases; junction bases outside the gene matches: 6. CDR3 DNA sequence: TGTGCCAGCAGCAGCGGACAGGGATACACAGATACGCAGTATTTT. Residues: CASSSGQGYTDTQYF.

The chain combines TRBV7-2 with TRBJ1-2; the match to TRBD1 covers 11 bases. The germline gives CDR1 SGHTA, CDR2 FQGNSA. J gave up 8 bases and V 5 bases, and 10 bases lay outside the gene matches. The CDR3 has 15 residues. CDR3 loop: CASSPPPGQGEGYTF. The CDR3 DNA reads TGTGCCAGCAGCCCTCCCCCGGGACAGGGGGAGGGCTACACCTTC.